This TCR beta chain came from a study of control samples from healthy donors and cancer patients. The CDR3 length is 14 residues. V was trimmed by 3 bases and J by 8 bases, leaving 15 bases between them. Germline V gene lookup returns CDR1 ENHRY and CDR2 SYGVKD. TCRdb's table, derived via immunoSEQ multiplex PCR, lists solely in-frame clones and lacks some. The table shows 110,000 to 150,000 clones, with roughly 92% occurring only once. Sequences were obtained from blood. The receptor was derived from a man aged 30 to 39 in good health. This rearrangement joins TRBV10-3 to TRBJ2-3; possibly TRBD2 for D (6 bases). The CDR3 coding sequence is TGTGCCATCAGTGAACGGGAGTCCCCCGCTACGCAGTATTTT. It translates to CAISERESPATQYF.